Below are 17 T cell receptor beta chains sequenced from a single sample in a study of T cells in women clearing cervical HPV infection. The table came from immunoSEQ multiplex PCR; TCRdb's copy has only in-frame clones and leaves some out. The table for this sample gives some 14,000 clones. Material for sequencing was blood buffy coat. All receptors come from a woman between 18 and 69 years old with a cervical HPV16 infection that either progressed to CIN3+ or cleared (not recorded which).

Concerning this clone itself: The sequence runs out 3 residues before the end of the CDR3; the remainder is reconstructed from the germline J gene. The chain is built from TRBV20-1 and TRBJ1-4; D is unclear. The germline CDR1 and CDR2 sequences are DFQATT and SNEGSKA (reference sequence). Between the trimmed V and J ends, which lost 5 bases and 0 bases, there was a span of 10 bases. The CDR3 loop spans 14 amino acids. This CDR3 is CSAPAQATNEKLFF. CDR3 DNA, as far as it was read: TGCAGTGCTCCGGCGCAGGCAACTAATGAAAAA.

Notes on this clone: The DNA ends 3 residues before the CDR3 does, and the rest of the CDR3 is filled in from the germline J gene. The chain links TRBV6-2 or TRBV6-3 to TRBJ2-7; no firm D call. This CDR3 comprises 11 residues. Germline CDR1 reads MNHEY; CDR2 reads SVGEGT. The V and J ends lost 5 bases and 4 bases respectively, with 6 bases between them. The CDR3 bases that were read are TGTGCCAGCAGTCAAAATTACGAG. It codes for CASSQNYE. The full CDR3 protein is CASSQNYEQYF.

About this clone: The read terminates 3 residues ahead of where the CDR3 ends, so the germline J gene completes it. V usage is TRBV7-6 and J usage is TRBJ1-1; D gene uncertain. The germline V and J ends were trimmed by 8 bases and 6 bases, with 13 bases remaining between them. Germline CDR1 and CDR2: SGHVS and FNYEAQ. The CDR3 sequence is 12 residues long. The covered CDR3 bases are TGTGCCAGCTCCAATCGGGGATCTGAA. Translation gives CASSNRGSE. The full CDR3 sequence reads CASSNRGSEAFF.

With regard to this clone: The DNA ends 3 residues before the CDR3 does, and the rest of the CDR3 is filled in from the germline J gene. The chain carries TRBV2 and TRBJ2-2; D possibly corresponds to TRBD2 (7 bases). The CDR3 consists of 14 residues. The V end was cut by 2 bases, the J end by 4 bases, with 8 bases between. In germline, CDR1 is SNHLY, CDR2 FYNNEI. The CDR3 DNA, read in part, is TGTGCCAGCAGTGAAAGGGGGGGCACCGGGGAG. Its protein is CASSERGGTGE. The entire CDR3 protein is CASSERGGTGELFF.

In regard to this clone: The read falls 3 residues short of the CDR3 end, and the missing part is taken from the germline J gene. This chain connects TRBV5-6 to TRBJ2-7; TRBD1 aligns across 7 bases. The CDR3 is 15 residues long. Germline-derived CDR1 and CDR2 are SGHDT and YYEEEE. Trimming at V came to 7 bases and at J to 0 bases, leaving 10 bases not matched to a gene. The CDR3 bases that were read are TGTGCCAGCGCTCGCCTCGGACAGGACTCCTACGAG. This encodes CASARLGQDSYE. The full CDR3 sequence reads CASARLGQDSYEQYF.

A word on this clone: The read ends 3 residues before the CDR3 terminus; that terminus is restored from the germline J gene. The chain carries TRBV7-9 and TRBJ2-2; TRBD1 is a possible D gene (6 bases). The CDR3 has 15 residues. Per the germline V gene, CDR1 is SEHNR and CDR2 is FQNEAQ (reference sequence). CDR3: CASSLVGRGNEKLFF. The CDR3 DNA, read in part, is TGTGCCAGCAGCTTAGTTGGCAGGGGTAATGAAAAG.

A note on this clone: The sequence runs out 3 residues before the end of the CDR3; the remainder is reconstructed from the germline J gene. The chain links TRBV5-6 to TRBJ2-3; weak D call: TRBD2 (6 bases). The germline V gene encodes CDR1 SGHDT and CDR2 YYEEEE. The CDR3 length is 15 residues. CDR3 bases read: TGTGCCAGCAGTTTGAGCGGGTATTTTATAGAGACG. Amino acid sequence: CASSLSGYFIET. The CDR3 in full is CASSLSGYFIETQYF. Using reference TRBV5-6 and TRBJ2-3 for the parts outside the CDR3, the full variable domain is DAGVTQSPTHLIKTRGQQVTLRCSPKSGHDTVSWYQQALGQGPQFIFQYYEEEERQRGNFPDRFSGHQFPNYSSELNVNALLLGDSALYLCASSLSGYFIETQYFGPGTRLTVL.

A remark on this clone: Coverage ceases 3 residues before the CDR3 finishes, and the germline J gene fills in the end. The chain carries TRBV13 and TRBJ2-3; D possibly corresponds to TRBD2 (5 bases). Trimming stripped 3 bases from V and 0 bases from J, with 10 bases between. Germline V CDR1 and CDR2: PRHDT, FYEKMQ (reference sequence). The CDR3 is 15 residues long. CDR3 DNA, as far as it was read: TGTGCCAGCAGCTTTCGACTACTGAGCACAGATACG. Amino acids: CASSFRLLSTDT. The whole CDR3 region reads CASSFRLLSTDTQYF.

Of note for this clone: The read stops 3 residues short of the end of the CDR3; the missing end is completed from the germline J gene. V and J are TRBV11-2 and TRBJ2-1, with 12 bases identical to TRBD2. Per germline, CDR1 SGHAT and CDR2 FQNNGV. The CDR3 loop spans 14 amino acids. V shed 5 bases, J shed 9 bases, and the junction held 5 bases outside the gene matches. Here the CDR3 reads CASSQTSGSGEQFF. Incomplete CDR3 DNA: TGTGCCAGCAGCCAGACTAGCGGGAGTGGTGAG.

To note about this clone: The read ends 3 residues shy of where the CDR3 ends; the end is completed using the germline J gene. This chain connects TRBV14 to TRBJ1-1; D is uncertain. The germline V and J ends were trimmed by 5 bases and 4 bases, with 8 bases remaining between them. Germline V CDR1 and CDR2: SGHDN, FVKESK. This CDR3 has 12 residues. The covered CDR3 bases are TGTGCCAGCAGCAATCCGGGCACTGAA. Translated: CASSNPGTE. The entire CDR3 reads CASSNPGTEAFF.

A word on this clone: The read stops 3 residues short of the end of the CDR3; the missing end is completed from the germline J gene. The chain uses TRBV20-1 and TRBJ1-1, with D unresolved. CDR1 is DFQATT, CDR2 SNEGSKA, per germline (reference sequence). V was pared by 0 bases and J by 1 base, with 15 bases between. The length of the CDR3 is 16 residues. CDR3 bases read: TGCAGTGCTAGAGAAATGGCCGTAGCAGAGAACACTGAA. Protein: CSAREMAVAENTE. The CDR3 in its entirety is CSAREMAVAENTEAFF.

Note on this clone: Coverage ceases 3 residues before the CDR3 finishes, and the germline J gene fills in the end. The V gene is TRBV6-4, the J gene TRBJ1-6, with D maybe TRBD1 (6 bases). The V gene's germline CDR1 is MRHNA and CDR2 SNTAGT. Trimming took off 8 bases at V and 7 bases at J, with 9 bases between the two ends. This CDR3 region has 12 residues. CDR3: CASRRGNSPLHF. CDR3 bases read: TGTGCCAGCCGGAGGGGGAATTCACCC.

As concerns this clone: The read is 3 residues too short to cover the CDR3 end, so that end is filled in from the germline J gene. The V call is TRBV12-3 or TRBV12-4, the J call TRBJ2-3; 8 positions agree with TRBD2. The CDR3 has 17 residues. V was pared by 5 bases and J by 2 bases, with 12 bases of the junction left unmatched. The sequenced CDR3 bases are TGTGCCAGCAGTAAAGGTGACCCCGGACTAGCCACAGATACG. This translates into CASSKGDPGLATDT. The whole CDR3 protein reads CASSKGDPGLATDTQYF.

A note on this clone: Sequence at one end of the junction differs from germline and may be a read error. The CDR3 end falls 3 residues outside the read, so it is completed with the germline J gene. The chain combines TRBV4-2 with TRBJ2-1, with 7 bases lining up with TRBD2. The germline V gene encodes CDR1 LGHNA and CDR2 YNFKEQ. The CDR3 length is 15 residues. The CDR3 DNA, read in part, is TGCGCCAGCAGCCAAGAAGGCGGGACGGGGGGTGAG. It encodes CASSQEGGTGGE. The whole CDR3 protein is CASSQEGGTGGEQFF.

Turning to this clone: The observed sequence ends 3 residues before the CDR3 terminus, with the missing tail filled in from the germline J gene. The chain combines TRBV2 with TRBJ1-2; 11 nucleotides match TRBD1. V lost 4 bases to trimming and J lost 5 bases; unmatched junction nucleotides: 0. The CDR3 is made up of 13 amino acids. The germline gives CDR1 SNHLY, CDR2 FYNNEI. The sequenced part of the CDR3 DNA is TGTGCCAGCAGTGGGGACAGGGGGTATGGC. Protein product: CASSGDRGYG. The CDR3 in full is CASSGDRGYGYTF.

Worth noting for this clone: The missing CDR3 end, 3 residues past where the read stops, is filled in from the germline J gene. The chain combines TRBV7-9 with TRBJ1-3; D remains unclear. The CDR3 has 15 amino acids. Trimming pared 1 base from V and 4 bases from J, leaving 11 bases between. The germline V gene encodes CDR1 SEHNR and CDR2 FQNEAQ (reference sequence). The CDR3 protein is CASSLVTNRGNTIYF. CDR3 DNA (partial): TGTGCCAGCAGCTTAGTCACCAATCGGGGAAACACC.

Of note for this clone: The read ends 3 residues early relative to the CDR3; the germline J gene fills the gap. This chain connects TRBV20-1 to TRBJ1-6; 7 positions match TRBD1. Germline V gene lookup returns CDR1 DFQATT and CDR2 SNEGSKA (reference sequence). The CDR3 sequence is 12 residues long. The CDR3 bases that were read are TGCAGTGCTAGCCAAGACAGGGTAGCC. This sequence encodes CSASQDRVA. The complete CDR3 protein is CSASQDRVALHF.